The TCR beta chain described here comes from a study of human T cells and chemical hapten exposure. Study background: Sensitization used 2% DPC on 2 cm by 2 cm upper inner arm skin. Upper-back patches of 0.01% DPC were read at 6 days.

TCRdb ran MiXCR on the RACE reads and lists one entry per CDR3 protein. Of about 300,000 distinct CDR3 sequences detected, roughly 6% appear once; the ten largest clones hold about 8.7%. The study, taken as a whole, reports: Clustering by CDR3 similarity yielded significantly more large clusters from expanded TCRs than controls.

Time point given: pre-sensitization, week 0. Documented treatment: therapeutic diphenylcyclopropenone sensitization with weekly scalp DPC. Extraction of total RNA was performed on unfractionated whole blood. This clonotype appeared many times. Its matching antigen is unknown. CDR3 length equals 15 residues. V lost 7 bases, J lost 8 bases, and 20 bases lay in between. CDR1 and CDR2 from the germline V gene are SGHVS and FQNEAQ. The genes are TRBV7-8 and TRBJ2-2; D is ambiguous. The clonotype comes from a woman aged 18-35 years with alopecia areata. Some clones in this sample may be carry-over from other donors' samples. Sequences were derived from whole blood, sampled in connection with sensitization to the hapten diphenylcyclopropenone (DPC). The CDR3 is CASTRTPGFSGELFF. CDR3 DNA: TGTGCCAGCACCCGCACCCCTGGGTTCTCGGGGGAGCTGTTTTTT.